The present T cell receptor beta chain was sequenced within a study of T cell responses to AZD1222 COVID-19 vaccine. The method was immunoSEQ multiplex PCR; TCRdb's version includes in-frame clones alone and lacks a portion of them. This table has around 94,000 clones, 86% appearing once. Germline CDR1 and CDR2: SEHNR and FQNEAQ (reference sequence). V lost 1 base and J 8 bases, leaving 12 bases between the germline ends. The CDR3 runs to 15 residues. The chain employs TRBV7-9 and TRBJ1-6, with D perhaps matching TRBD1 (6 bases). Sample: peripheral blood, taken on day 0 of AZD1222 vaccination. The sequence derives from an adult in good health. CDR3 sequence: CASSLGQARHSPLHF. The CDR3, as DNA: TGTGCCAGCAGCTTAGGACAGGCCCGGCATTCACCCCTCCACTTT.